This paragraph covers one T cell receptor (beta chain) sequence. The antigen is undetermined. These data are taken from a study of T cell responses to AZD1222 COVID-19 vaccine. Overall study results and limits: Every sample of the repertoires postdated the peak T cell response. Baseline testing showed seropositivity in only a handful of AZD1222 recipients.

Sequenced by immunoSEQ multiplex PCR; TCRdb stores in-frame clones only, minus some. Here the sample spans 150,000 to 200,000 clones, about nine tenths being singletons. CDR1 is SGDLS and CDR2 is YYNGEE in the germline V gene. The CDR3 has 14 residues. Trimming took off 0 bases at V and 2 bases at J, with 9 bases between the two ends. This sequence originates from an adult in good health. Source: peripheral blood, taken on day 0 of MenACWY control vaccination. This chain links TRBV9 with TRBJ2-7; perhaps D is TRBD1 or TRBD2 (6 bases each). CDR3 nucleotides: TGTGCCAGCAGCGTAGGGGGGGACACCTACGAGCAGTACTTC. It specifies CASSVGGDTYEQYF. Using reference TRBV9 and TRBJ2-7 for the parts outside the CDR3, the full variable domain is DSGVTQTPKHLITATGQRVTLRCSPRSGDLSVYWYQQSLDQGLQFLIQYYNGEERAKGNILERFSAQQFPDLHSELNLSSLELGDSALYFCASSVGGDTYEQYFGPGTRLTVT.